Each of the 28 T cell receptor beta chains below was sequenced from the same sample in a study of T cell responses to AZD1222 COVID-19 vaccine. Sequencing used immunoSEQ multiplex PCR; TCRdb keeps in-frame clones, though not all of them. The sample carries 120,000 or so clones, around 88% recorded once. The input for sequencing was peripheral blood, taken on day 0 of AZD1222 vaccination. The receptor source for this set is an adult in good health.

The chain recombines TRBV11-2 with TRBJ1-4; 7 bases match TRBD1. Germline assignment: CDR1 SGHAT and CDR2 FQNNGV. CDR3 length: 15 residues. Germline trimming cut 7 bases from V and 6 bases from J; bases unmatched to any gene: 11. In nucleotides, the CDR3 is TGTGCCAGCAACAATGGGGGACAGAGAGATGAAAAACTGTTTTTT. This translates into CASNNGGQRDEKLFF. Complete variable domain (other parts from reference TRBV11-2 and TRBJ1-4): EAGVAQSPRYKIIEKRQSVAFWCNPISGHATLYWYQQILGQGPKLLIQFQNNGVVDDSQLPKDRFSAERLKGVDSTLKIQPAKLEDSAVYLCASNNGGQRDEKLFFGSGTQLSVL.

The V gene is TRBV27, the J gene TRBJ2-7; TRBD2 agrees at 9 bases. This CDR3 comprises 13 residues. The trim removed 8 bases at V and 5 bases at J, leaving 7 bases unmatched. The germline CDR1 and CDR2 sequences are MNHEY and SMNVEV (reference sequence). CDR3 region: CASAGGPINEQYF. CDR3 nucleotide sequence: TGTGCCAGCGCGGGGGGGCCTATCAACGAGCAGTACTTC.

The gene calls are TRBV7-2 and TRBJ1-1, with 7 bases fitting TRBD1. CDR1 is SGHTA and CDR2 is FQGNSA in the germline V gene. Germline trimming cut 6 bases from V and 1 base from J; bases unmatched to any gene: 8. CDR3 length equals 15 residues. The CDR3 DNA follows: TGTGCCAGCAGATTACAGGGGTTTGAGAACACTGAAGCTTTCTTT. Protein: CASRLQGFENTEAFF.

The V gene is TRBV2, the J gene TRBJ2-1, with 9 bases lining up with TRBD1. CDR1 and CDR2 from the germline V gene are SNHLY and FYNNEI. The CDR3 is 15 amino acids. V lost 2 bases and J lost 5; bases outside the gene matches: 4. CDR3 in amino acids: CASSEWDRVDNEQFF. In nucleotides, the CDR3 is TGTGCCAGCAGTGAATGGGACAGGGTCGACAATGAGCAGTTCTTC. Based on the CDR3 plus reference TRBV2 and TRBJ2-1, the full variable domain is EPEVTQTPSHQVTQMGQEVILRCVPISNHLYFYWYRQILGQKVEFLVSFYNNEISEKSEIFDDQFSVERPDGSNFTLKIRSTKLEDSAMYFCASSEWDRVDNEQFFGPGTRLTVL.

A single count supports this clone. This chain links TRBV18 with TRBJ1-1; D perhaps matches TRBD1 (5 bases). Germline-derived CDR1 and CDR2 are KGHSH and LQKENI. The CDR3 length is 15 residues. V lost 2 bases and J 2 bases, leaving 12 bases between the germline ends. CDR3 sequence reads: CASSPYGAANTEAFF. The CDR3 bases are TGTGCCAGCTCACCATATGGGGCAGCCAACACTGAAGCTTTCTTT.

The V and J genes are TRBV6-2 or TRBV6-3 and TRBJ1-2; possible D gene TRBD1, 5 bases. Germline loops: CDR1 MNHEY, CDR2 SVGEGT. This CDR3 comprises 14 residues. The V end lost 4 bases, the J end lost 4 bases, and 13 bases lay between the germline ends. The CDR3 DNA is TGTGCCAGCAGTTCCGGGACGGTCGTCTATGGCTACACCTTC. It specifies CASSSGTVVYGYTF.

The rearrangement uses TRBV5-1 and TRBJ2-7; no clear D gene. Germline V gene data show CDR1 as SGHRS and CDR2 as YFSETQ. This CDR3 is 11 amino acids long. The V gene lost 8 bases and the J gene lost 0 bases, with 6 bases spanning the gap. The CDR3 protein is CASLDSYEQYF. In nucleotides, the CDR3 is TGCGCCAGTTTGGACTCCTACGAGCAGTACTTC.

The chain links TRBV6-2 or TRBV6-3 to TRBJ1-2, with TRBD1 matching 9 bases. Unmatched junction bases numbered 8, after V lost 5 bases and J lost 4 bases. Germline V gene data show CDR1 as MNHEY and CDR2 as SVGEGT. This CDR3 contains 15 residues. The CDR3 sequence is CASSIFPGQGYGYTF. The CDR3 nucleotides read TGTGCCAGCAGTATTTTCCCGGGACAGGGCTATGGCTACACCTTC.

The chain couples TRBV7-8 to TRBJ2-6, with a weak D call TRBD2 (6 bases). The CDR3 totals 18 residues. V was trimmed by 5 bases and J by 0 bases, leaving 17 bases between them. Germline CDR1 reads SGHVS; CDR2 reads FQNEAQ. The CDR3 loop reads CASSAVIRDSSGANVLTF. In DNA, the CDR3 is TGTGCCAGCAGCGCTGTAATAAGGGACTCCTCTGGGGCCAACGTCCTGACTTTC.

This chain uses TRBV6-5 with TRBJ2-7; 8 bases match TRBD2. This CDR3 has 15 amino acids. Germline loops: CDR1 MNHEY, CDR2 SVGAGI. Trimming at V came to 0 bases and at J to 3 bases, leaving 4 bases not matched to a gene. DNA for the CDR3: TGTGCCAGCAGTTACTCCTCGGGGGGGAACTACGAGCAGTACTTC. Encoded protein: CASSYSSGGNYEQYF.

This clone was observed a few times. The gene calls are TRBV9 and TRBJ2-5; possibly TRBD2 for D (5 bases). Between the trimmed V and J ends, which lost 4 bases and 2 bases, there was a span of 12 bases. The CDR3 spans 14 residues. CDR1 and CDR2 (germline): SGDLS, YYNGEE. The CDR3 region is CASSTRDWQETQYF. The DNA of the CDR3 is TGTGCCAGCAGCACTAGAGACTGGCAAGAGACCCAGTACTTC.

The V gene is TRBV4-1, the J gene TRBJ2-3; D is unresolved. The CDR3 is 13 amino acids. The germline gives CDR1 MGHRA, CDR2 YSYEKL. The V end was cut by 5 bases, the J end by 1 base, with 7 bases between. CDR3 region: CASSFSRTDTQYF. The CDR3 DNA is TGCGCCAGCAGCTTCTCCCGCACAGATACGCAGTATTTT.

The chain combines TRBV19 with TRBJ2-2; D may be TRBD2 (6 bases). Trimming shortened V by 5 bases and J by 4 bases, and 14 bases separated the two germline ends. Germline V gene data show CDR1 as LNHDA and CDR2 as SQIVND (reference sequence). There are 15 residues in the CDR3. The CDR3 sequence is CASSPKGLLTGELFF. The CDR3 DNA sequence: TGTGCCAGTAGTCCAAAGGGACTCCTCACCGGGGAGCTGTTTTTT.

V is TRBV5-6 and J is TRBJ2-2, with no clear D. In germline, CDR1 is SGHDT, CDR2 YYEEEE. The V end lost 4 bases, the J end lost 6 bases, and 10 bases lay between the germline ends. This CDR3 spans 13 amino acids. The CDR3 sequence: CASSPAPSGELFF. For the CDR3, the DNA is TGTGCCAGCAGCCCCGCGCCGTCCGGGGAGCTGTTTTTT.

The chain has TRBV6-1 and TRBJ2-7, with no clear D. Trimming removed 4 bases at V and 3 bases at J, with 22 bases between. The CDR3 covers 17 residues. Germline V lookup: CDR1 MNHNS, CDR2 SASEGT. The CDR3 sequence is CASSVQTKASVGYEQYF. CDR3 nucleotide sequence: TGTGCCAGCAGTGTCCAAACAAAAGCTAGTGTGGGCTACGAGCAGTACTTC.

This chain links TRBV28 with TRBJ2-6; no clear D. CDR1 and CDR2 (germline): MDHEN, SYDVKM. This CDR3 region has 12 residues. The V gene lost 5 bases and the J gene lost 2 bases, with 1 base spanning the gap. CDR3 DNA: TGTGCCAGCAGTACTGGGGCCAACGTCCTGACTTTC. Its protein product is CASSTGANVLTF.

CDR3 sequence (DNA): TGCAGCGTTACGAGAGGAGGGGGCGCGTACTATGGCTACACCTTC. This codes for CSVTRGGGAYYGYTF. The V and J genes are TRBV29-1 and TRBJ1-2, with 7 bases identical to TRBD1. After removal of 5 bases from V and 3 bases from J, the junction contained 12 bases not matched to a gene. Germline-derived CDR1 and CDR2 are SQVTM and ANQGSEA. This CDR3 has 15 residues.

The CDR3 protein is CASSLSAGAYSWELFF. The CDR3 DNA follows: TGTGCCAGCAGCTTGAGCGCAGGGGCTTACTCGTGGGAGCTGTTTTTT. The gene calls are TRBV7-9 and TRBJ2-2; D perhaps matches TRBD1 (6 bases). CDR1 and CDR2 from the germline V gene are SEHNR and FQNEAQ (reference sequence). V gave up 3 bases and J gave up 9 bases, with 20 bases separating them. The CDR3 runs to 16 residues.

The rearrangement uses TRBV19 and TRBJ1-1, with unresolved D. The CDR3 covers 11 residues. Germline loops: CDR1 LNHDA, CDR2 SQIVND (reference sequence). V was trimmed by 1 base and J by 4 bases, leaving 1 base between them. Here the CDR3 DNA reads TGTGCCAGTAGTATAGGCACTGAAGCTTTCTTT. Translated: CASSIGTEAFF. The variable domain in full, completed from reference TRBV19 and TRBJ1-1, reads DGGITQSPKYLFRKEGQNVTLSCEQNLNHDAMYWYRQDPGQGLRLIYYSQIVNDFQKGDIAEGYSVSREKKESFPLTVTSAQKNPTAFYLCASSIGTEAFFGQGTRLTVV.

The chain is built from TRBV7-2 and TRBJ1-3; no firm D call. Germline V lookup: CDR1 SGHTA, CDR2 FQGNSA. Trimming removed 1 base at V and 0 bases at J, with 4 bases between. CDR3 size: 14 residues. CDR3 nucleotides: TGTGCCAGCAGCTTAGGTCGCTCTGGAAACACCATATATTTT. Translating it yields CASSLGRSGNTIYF.

The CDR3 nucleotides read TGTGCCAGCAGCAGCGCGGGGGCTAATGAAAAACTGTTTTTT. Encoded protein: CASSSAGANEKLFF. The rearrangement joins TRBV13 to TRBJ1-4; the D gene is possibly TRBD1 (5 bases). CDR3 size: 14 residues. Trimming pared 5 bases from V and 3 bases from J, leaving 10 bases between. The V gene's germline CDR1 is PRHDT and CDR2 FYEKMQ (reference sequence).

This chain connects TRBV15 to TRBJ1-2; unclear D gene. The CDR3 runs 17 residues. Germline assignment: CDR1 LNHNV and CDR2 YYDKDF (reference sequence). The V end was cut by 0 bases, the J end by 2 bases, with 16 bases between. This CDR3 is CATSRDRSIGWNYGYTF. The CDR3 DNA reads as TGTGCCACCAGCAGAGATCGAAGCATCGGATGGAACTATGGCTACACCTTC.

CDR3 bases: TGTGCCAGCAGCTCGGCCGCTGGTGAGCAGTTCTTC. Translated: CASSSAAGEQFF. The chain carries TRBV5-5 and TRBJ2-1, with D unresolved. The CDR3 has 12 residues. CDR1 and CDR2 from the germline V gene are SGHKS and YYEKEE (reference sequence). V was clipped by 3 bases and J by 9 bases, with 10 bases between them.

The chain couples TRBV24-1 to TRBJ2-5; TRBD1 matches at 9 bases. This CDR3 is built from 13 residues. Unmatched junction bases numbered 8, after V lost 9 bases and J lost 7 bases. Per the germline V gene, CDR1 is KGHDR and CDR2 is SFDVKD. The chain's CDR3 is CATSPGTGRTQYF. The CDR3 DNA reads as TGTGCCACCTCCCCCGGGACAGGGCGGACCCAGTACTTC.

A single count supports this clone. The chain employs TRBV11-2 and TRBJ2-7; possible D gene TRBD1, 6 bases. Germline V gene lookup returns CDR1 SGHAT and CDR2 FQNNGV. The V end was cut by 5 bases, the J end by 2 bases, with 13 bases between. The CDR3 has 14 amino acids. CDR3 bases: TGTGCCAGCAGCCCCCGACAGGCAACCTACGAGCAGTACTTC. As protein: CASSPRQATYEQYF.

The chain's CDR3 is CASNPPGIQYF. CDR3 bases: TGTGCCAGCAACCCGCCCGGCATTCAGTACTTC. The rearrangement links TRBV9 to TRBJ2-4; D gene uncertain. The CDR3 is 11 amino acids. CDR1 is SGDLS, CDR2 YYNGEE, per germline. V gave up 6 bases and J gave up 9 bases, with 10 bases separating them. Full variable domain (outside the CDR3, taken from reference TRBV9 and TRBJ2-4): DSGVTQTPKHLITATGQRVTLRCSPRSGDLSVYWYQQSLDQGLQFLIQYYNGEERAKGNILERFSAQQFPDLHSELNLSSLELGDSALYFCASNPPGIQYFGAGTRLSVL.

V is TRBV6-5 and J is TRBJ2-1, with D uncertain. Germline values: CDR1 MNHEY, CDR2 SVGAGI. This CDR3 comprises 12 residues. V lost 9 bases and J 5 bases, leaving 11 bases between the germline ends. Written as DNA, the CDR3 is TGTGCCAGTGGCTTAGTGGACAATGAGCAGTTCTTC. Its translation is CASGLVDNEQFF.

The chain recombines TRBV2 with TRBJ1-1; D remains unclear. Per the germline V gene, CDR1 is SNHLY and CDR2 is FYNNEI. This CDR3 spans 12 amino acids. Between the trimmed V and J ends, which lost 5 bases and 1 base, there was a span of 5 bases. CDR3 sequence reads: CASSKENTEAFF. As DNA, the CDR3 is TGTGCCAGCAGTAAGGAGAACACTGAAGCTTTCTTT.